This TCR beta chain was captured by sequencing in a study of blood T cells in healthy people across ages (dated by TCRdb to between 2014 and 2017). About the study as a whole: In model experiments, template switching captured roughly one uniquely barcoded TCR beta cDNA molecule for every two T cells. To track age-related changes in TCR beta repertoire diversity, the study relied on deep sequencing normalized with unique cDNA molecular identifiers. The donors were split into four age groups: young (average about 16 years), middle-aged (about 40), aged (roughly 60) and long-lived (over 75). To avoid experimental bias, donors of different ages were distributed randomly across sequencing lanes. The study analyzed two additional independent replicas of 1 million unique cDNA reads from the same blood draw for two donors, one aged 18 to 30 and one aged 80 or older.

Study-wide findings and limitations: Observed TCR beta diversity correlated strongly with the percentage of naive T cells measured by flow cytometry. Observed TCR beta diversity per million T cells fell roughly linearly with age, and a significant reduction was already apparent by age roughly 40. Because the CMV infection status of the donors was unknown, age-related changes in expanded clonotypes may potentially have been confounded. Compared with the aged group, the long-lived group had more naive CD4+ T cells, fewer expanded clones and increased TCR diversity, suggesting age selection. Since profiling was done on bulk unsorted PBMCs, naive and antigen-experienced compartments could not be conclusively compared. Estimates of total diversity from one million sequenced T cells were regarded as lower bounds and underestimates.

Its CDR3 holds 11 amino acids, cysteine through phenylalanine. The CDR3 DNA has 33 bases and is translated from base 1. V and J lose 5 bases and 8 bases, and a span of 6 bases separates them. Remarks on this clonotype: The antigen this receptor binds is unknown. Per-nucleotide qualities are absent, and no much larger clonotype sits a single base away.

The receptor library was made with 5' RACE. The instrument given in TCRdb is Illumina HiSeq 2500. The second PCR ran for about 6 to 12 cycles and used a J-beta primer mix along with a sample-barcoded 5' primer. A unique molecular identifier was introduced onto each TCR beta cDNA molecule by a template-switch 5' adaptor carrying 12 random nucleotides. At least 2.5 million CDR3-containing paired-end reads were obtained from each sample. First-strand cDNA synthesis was performed from all RNA using the Mint cDNA synthesis kit, with priming by a TRBC-specific oligonucleotide. All cDNA was treated with uracil-DNA glycosylase and then went through a first 18-cycle PCR with the universal primers M1SS and BC2_uni_R. The original methods were these. Each sample was normalized by randomly selecting 1 million high-quality reads, each carrying a distinct molecular identifier. Instead of being binned into consensus sequences, reads with shared molecular identifiers were discarded. CDR3 identification, clonotype clustering and error correction used MiTCR with a Q25 quality threshold and the strictest error-elimination algorithm. Lower-bound total TCR beta diversity was estimated with a nonparametric unseen species model using Euler transformation. In-frame beta chains were kept once TCRdb had trimmed the public reads at Q25 with fastp and called clones with MiXCR. Every distinct CDR3 protein forms one entry, paired with its most common genes and DNA. These V and J calls originate from TCRdb's pipeline instead of the authors' own analysis. The sample has around 1,600,000 distinct CDR3 sequences on record, 42% of them singletons. The ten largest account for 4% of the sample.

The approximately 39 donors, aged about 6 to 90 years, were systemically healthy Caucasian individuals from Russia. Each donor gave around 9.8 milliliters of peripheral blood, collected into EDTA-treated Vacutainer tubes. PBMCs were isolated by Ficoll-Paque density-gradient centrifugation, with at least 6 million obtained per sample. Trizol reagent was used to extract total RNA from PBMCs, with at least 5.5 micrograms per sample. The percentages of naive CD45RAhigh/CD27high T cells were determined by flow cytometry on a PBMC aliquot from every donor. Sequencing used blood. The rearranged chain carries TRBV12-3 or TRBV12-4 and TRBJ2-2, with the D gene not confidently named. The clonotype originates from a woman aged 18-35 years in good health. The nucleotide sequence reads as follows: TGTGCCAGCAGTCCCGGGGGGGAGCTGTTTTTT. Its translation is CASSPGGELFF.